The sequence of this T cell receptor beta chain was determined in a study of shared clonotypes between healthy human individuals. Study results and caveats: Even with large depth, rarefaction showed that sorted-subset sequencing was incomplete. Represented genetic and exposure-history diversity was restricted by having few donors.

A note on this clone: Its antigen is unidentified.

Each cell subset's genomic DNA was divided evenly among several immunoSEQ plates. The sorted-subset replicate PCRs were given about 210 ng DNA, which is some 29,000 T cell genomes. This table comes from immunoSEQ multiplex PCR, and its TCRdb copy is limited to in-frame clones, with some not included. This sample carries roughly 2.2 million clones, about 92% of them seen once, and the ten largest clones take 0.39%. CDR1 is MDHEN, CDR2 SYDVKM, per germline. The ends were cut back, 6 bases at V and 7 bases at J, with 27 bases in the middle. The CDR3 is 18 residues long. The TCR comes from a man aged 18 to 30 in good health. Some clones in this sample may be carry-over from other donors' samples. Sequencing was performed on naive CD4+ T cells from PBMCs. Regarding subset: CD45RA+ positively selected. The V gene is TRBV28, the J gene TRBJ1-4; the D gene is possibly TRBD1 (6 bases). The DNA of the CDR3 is TGTGCCAGCAGCCCAAACCAGTTCTCGGGTGACAGGAGTGAAAAACTGTTTTTT. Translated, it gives CASSPNQFSGDRSEKLFF.